The source of this T cell receptor (beta chain) is a study of blood T cells in healthy people across ages. Study-wide results and limits: There was no known CMV status for donors, so expanded clonotype changes were possibly confounded.

Only a few counts were recorded for this clonotype. Its target is not known. PCR was performed a second time for about 7 to 11 cycles using a sample-barcoded 5' primer and a J-beta primer mix. CDR3-containing paired-end reads numbering at least 2.5 million came from each sample. TCRdb re-analysed the 5' RACE reads in MiXCR, keeping a single row per CDR3 protein. The sample has roughly 1.7 million distinct CDR3 sequences; about 31% are singletons. The germline V gene encodes CDR1 MGHRA and CDR2 YSYEKL. V gave up 0 bases and J gave up 4 bases, with 7 bases separating them. The CDR3 contains 14 residues. The chain recombines TRBV4-1 with TRBJ2-1; D unclear. The TCR sequence derives from a woman in her twenties or thirties in good health. Sequenced material: blood. CDR3 protein: CASSQEAVYNEQFF. In DNA form, the CDR3 reads TGCGCCAGCAGCCAAGAAGCTGTATACAATGAGCAGTTCTTC.